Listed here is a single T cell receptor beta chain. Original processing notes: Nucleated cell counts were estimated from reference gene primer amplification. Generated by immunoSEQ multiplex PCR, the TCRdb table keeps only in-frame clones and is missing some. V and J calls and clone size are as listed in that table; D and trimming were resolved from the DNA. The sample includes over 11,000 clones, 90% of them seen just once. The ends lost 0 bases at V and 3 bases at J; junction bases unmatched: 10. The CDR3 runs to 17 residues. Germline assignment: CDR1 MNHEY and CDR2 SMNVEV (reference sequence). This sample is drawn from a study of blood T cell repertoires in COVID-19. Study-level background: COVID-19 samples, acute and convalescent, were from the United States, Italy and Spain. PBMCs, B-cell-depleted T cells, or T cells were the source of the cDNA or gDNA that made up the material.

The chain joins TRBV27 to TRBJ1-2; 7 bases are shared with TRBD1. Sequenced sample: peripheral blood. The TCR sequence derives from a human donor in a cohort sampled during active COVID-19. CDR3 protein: CASSLSTGTVKDYGYTF. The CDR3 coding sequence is TGTGCCAGCAGTTTATCGACCGGGACAGTTAAGGACTATGGCTACACCTTC.